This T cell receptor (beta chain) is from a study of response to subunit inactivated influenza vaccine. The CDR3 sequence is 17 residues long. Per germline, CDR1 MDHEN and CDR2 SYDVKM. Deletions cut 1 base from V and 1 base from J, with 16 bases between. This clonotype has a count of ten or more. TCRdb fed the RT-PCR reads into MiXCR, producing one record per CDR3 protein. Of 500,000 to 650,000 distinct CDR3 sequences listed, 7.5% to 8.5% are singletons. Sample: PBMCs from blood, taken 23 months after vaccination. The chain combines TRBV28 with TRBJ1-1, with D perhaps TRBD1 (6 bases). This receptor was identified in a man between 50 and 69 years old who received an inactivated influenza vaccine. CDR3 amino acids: CASSLFSGGRPNTEAFF. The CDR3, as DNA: TGTGCCAGCAGTTTATTTTCTGGGGGCAGACCGAACACTGAAGCTTTCTTT.